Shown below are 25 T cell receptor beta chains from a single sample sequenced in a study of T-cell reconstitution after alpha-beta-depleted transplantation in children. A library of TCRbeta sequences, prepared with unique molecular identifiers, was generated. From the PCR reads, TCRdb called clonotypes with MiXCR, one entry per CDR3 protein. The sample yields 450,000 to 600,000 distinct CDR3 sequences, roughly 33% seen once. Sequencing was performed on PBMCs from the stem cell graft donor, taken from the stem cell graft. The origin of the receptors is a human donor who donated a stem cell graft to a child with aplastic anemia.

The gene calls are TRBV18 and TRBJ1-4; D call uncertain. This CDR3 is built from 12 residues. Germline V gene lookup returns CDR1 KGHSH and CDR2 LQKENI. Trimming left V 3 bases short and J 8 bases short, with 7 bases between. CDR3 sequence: CASSPDREKLFF. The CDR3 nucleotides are TGTGCCAGCTCACCTGACCGGGAAAAACTGTTTTTT.

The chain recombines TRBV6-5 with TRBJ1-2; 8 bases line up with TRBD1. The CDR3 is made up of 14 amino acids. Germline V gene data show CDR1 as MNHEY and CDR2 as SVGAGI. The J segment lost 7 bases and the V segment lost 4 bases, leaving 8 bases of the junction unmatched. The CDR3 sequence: CASSSPDRVSGYTF. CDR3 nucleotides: TGTGCCAGCAGTTCGCCGGACAGGGTCTCTGGCTACACCTTC.

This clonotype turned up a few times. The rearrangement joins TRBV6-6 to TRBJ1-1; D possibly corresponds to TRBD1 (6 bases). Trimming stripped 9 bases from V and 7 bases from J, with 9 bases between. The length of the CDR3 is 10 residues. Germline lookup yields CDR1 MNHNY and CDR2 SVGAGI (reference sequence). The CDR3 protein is CASLQGEAFF. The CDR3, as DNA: TGTGCCAGTCTACAGGGTGAAGCTTTCTTT.

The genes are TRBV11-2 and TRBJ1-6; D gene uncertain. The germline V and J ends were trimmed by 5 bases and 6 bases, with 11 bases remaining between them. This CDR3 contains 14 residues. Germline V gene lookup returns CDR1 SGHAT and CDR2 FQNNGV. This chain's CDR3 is CASSLGRLNSPLHF. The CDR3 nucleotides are TGTGCCAGCAGCCTCGGACGCCTTAATTCACCCCTCCACTTT.

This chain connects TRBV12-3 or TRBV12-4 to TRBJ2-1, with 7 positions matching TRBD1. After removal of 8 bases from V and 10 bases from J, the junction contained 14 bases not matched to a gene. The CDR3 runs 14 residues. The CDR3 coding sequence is TGTGCCAGCCAAACCAGTGACAGGGCTTACGAGCAGTTCTTC. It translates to CASQTSDRAYEQFF.

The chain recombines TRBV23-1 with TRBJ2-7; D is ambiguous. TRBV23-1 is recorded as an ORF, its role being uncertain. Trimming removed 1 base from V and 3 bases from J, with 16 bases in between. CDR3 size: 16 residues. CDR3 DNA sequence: TGCGCCAGCAGTCAATTCCAGCGCCACTCGTACTACGAGCAGTACTTC. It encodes CASSQFQRHSYYEQYF.

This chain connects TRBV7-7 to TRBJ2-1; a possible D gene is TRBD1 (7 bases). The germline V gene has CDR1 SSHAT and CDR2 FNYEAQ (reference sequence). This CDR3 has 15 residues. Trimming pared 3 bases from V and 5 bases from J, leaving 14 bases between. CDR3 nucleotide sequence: TGTGCCAGCAGCTTGTTTCGCGGGACAGACAATGAGCAGTTCTTC. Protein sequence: CASSLFRGTDNEQFF.

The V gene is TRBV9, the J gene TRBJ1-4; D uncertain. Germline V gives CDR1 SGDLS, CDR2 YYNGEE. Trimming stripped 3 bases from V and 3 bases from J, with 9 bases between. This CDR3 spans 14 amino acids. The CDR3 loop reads CASSASWANEKLFF. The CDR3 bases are TGTGCCAGCAGCGCATCATGGGCTAATGAAAAACTGTTTTTT.

CDR3 residues: CASSYSGGTDTGELFF. The DNA for the CDR3 is TGTGCCAGCAGTTACTCGGGTGGGACGGACACCGGGGAGCTGTTTTTT. V usage is TRBV6-5 and J usage is TRBJ2-2; either TRBD1 or TRBD2 may fit D (5 bases each). The germline gives CDR1 MNHEY, CDR2 SVGAGI. V was pared by 0 bases and J by 3 bases, with 11 bases between. This CDR3 is built from 16 residues.

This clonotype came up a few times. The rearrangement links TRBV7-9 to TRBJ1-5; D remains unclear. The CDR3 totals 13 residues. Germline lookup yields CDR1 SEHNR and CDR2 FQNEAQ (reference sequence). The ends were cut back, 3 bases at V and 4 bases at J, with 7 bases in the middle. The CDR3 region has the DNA TGTGCCAGCAGCTTGCAGGCAAATCAGCCCCAGCATTTT. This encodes CASSLQANQPQHF.

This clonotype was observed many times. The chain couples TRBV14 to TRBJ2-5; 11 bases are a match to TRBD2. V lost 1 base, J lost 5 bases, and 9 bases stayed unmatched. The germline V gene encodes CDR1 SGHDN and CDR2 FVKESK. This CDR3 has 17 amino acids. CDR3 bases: TGTGCCAGCAGCCAAGGAAGACTAGCGGGGCGCATGGAGACCCAGTACTTC. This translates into CASSQGRLAGRMETQYF.

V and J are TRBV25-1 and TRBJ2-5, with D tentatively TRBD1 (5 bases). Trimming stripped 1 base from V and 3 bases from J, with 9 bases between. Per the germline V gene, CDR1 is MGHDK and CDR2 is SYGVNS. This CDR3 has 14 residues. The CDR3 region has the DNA TGTGCCAGCAGTGAATGGGGCAGGGAAGAGACCCAGTACTTC. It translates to CASSEWGREETQYF.

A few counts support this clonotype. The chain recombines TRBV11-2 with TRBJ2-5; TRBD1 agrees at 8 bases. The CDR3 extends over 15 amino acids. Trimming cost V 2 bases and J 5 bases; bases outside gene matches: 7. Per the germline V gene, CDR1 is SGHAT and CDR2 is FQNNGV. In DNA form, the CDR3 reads TGTGCCAGCAGCTTACTCCAGGGGGCGATGGAGACCCAGTACTTC. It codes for CASSLLQGAMETQYF.

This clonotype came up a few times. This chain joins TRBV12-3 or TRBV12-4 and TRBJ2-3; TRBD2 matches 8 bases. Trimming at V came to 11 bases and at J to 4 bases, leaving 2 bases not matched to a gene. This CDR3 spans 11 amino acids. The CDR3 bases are TGTGCCGGGGGACTAGCAGATACGCAGTATTTT. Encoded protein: CAGGLADTQYF.

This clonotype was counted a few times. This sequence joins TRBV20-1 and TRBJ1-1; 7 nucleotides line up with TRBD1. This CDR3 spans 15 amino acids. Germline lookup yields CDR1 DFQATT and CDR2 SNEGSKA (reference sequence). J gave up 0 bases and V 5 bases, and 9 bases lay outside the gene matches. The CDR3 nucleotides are TGCAGTGCTCCTGATGCGACAGGGATGAACACTGAAGCTTTCTTT. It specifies CSAPDATGMNTEAFF.

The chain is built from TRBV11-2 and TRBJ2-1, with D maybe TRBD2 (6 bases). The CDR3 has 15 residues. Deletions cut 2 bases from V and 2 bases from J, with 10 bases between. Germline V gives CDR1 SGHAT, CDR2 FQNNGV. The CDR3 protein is CASSLITGAYNEQFF. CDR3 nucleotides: TGTGCCAGCAGCTTAATCACGGGAGCCTACAATGAGCAGTTCTTC.

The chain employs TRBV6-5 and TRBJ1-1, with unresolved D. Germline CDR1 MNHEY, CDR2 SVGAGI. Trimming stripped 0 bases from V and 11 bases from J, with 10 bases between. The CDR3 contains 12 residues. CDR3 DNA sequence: TGTGCCAGCAGTTACTCGAGAGGGAACGCTTTCTTT. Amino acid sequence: CASSYSRGNAFF.

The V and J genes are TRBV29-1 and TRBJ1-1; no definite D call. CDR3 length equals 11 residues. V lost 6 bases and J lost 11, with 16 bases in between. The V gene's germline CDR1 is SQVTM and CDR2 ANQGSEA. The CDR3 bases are TGCAGCGTGGGCGGTGACTTTGGCGCTTTCTTT. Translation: CSVGGDFGAFF.

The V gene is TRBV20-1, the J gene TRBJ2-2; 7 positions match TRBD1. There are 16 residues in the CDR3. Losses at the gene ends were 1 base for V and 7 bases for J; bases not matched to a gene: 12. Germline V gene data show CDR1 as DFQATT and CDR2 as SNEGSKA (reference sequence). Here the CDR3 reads CSARGTGTPGGGELFF. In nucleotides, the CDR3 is TGCAGTGCTAGAGGAACCGGGACCCCAGGGGGCGGGGAGCTGTTTTTT.

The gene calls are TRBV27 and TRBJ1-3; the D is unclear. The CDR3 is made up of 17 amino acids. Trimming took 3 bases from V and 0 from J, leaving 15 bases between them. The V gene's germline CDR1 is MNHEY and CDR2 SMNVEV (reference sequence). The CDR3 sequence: CASSFADPGYSGNTIYF. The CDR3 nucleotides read TGTGCCAGCAGTTTTGCGGATCCGGGATACTCTGGAAACACCATATATTTT.

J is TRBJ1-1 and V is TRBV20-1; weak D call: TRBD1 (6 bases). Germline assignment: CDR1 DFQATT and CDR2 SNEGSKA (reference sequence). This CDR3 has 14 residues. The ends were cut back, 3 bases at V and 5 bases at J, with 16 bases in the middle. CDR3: CSASATGSWTEAFF. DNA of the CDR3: TGCAGTGCTAGTGCGACAGGTAGTTGGACTGAAGCTTTCTTT.

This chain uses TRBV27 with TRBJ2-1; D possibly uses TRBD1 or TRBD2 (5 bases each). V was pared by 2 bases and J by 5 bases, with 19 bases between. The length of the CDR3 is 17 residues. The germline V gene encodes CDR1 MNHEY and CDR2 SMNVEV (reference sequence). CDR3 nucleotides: TGTGCCAGCAGTTTAGCGAGGGGAGAGTCCCCCGACAATGAGCAGTTCTTC. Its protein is CASSLARGESPDNEQFF.

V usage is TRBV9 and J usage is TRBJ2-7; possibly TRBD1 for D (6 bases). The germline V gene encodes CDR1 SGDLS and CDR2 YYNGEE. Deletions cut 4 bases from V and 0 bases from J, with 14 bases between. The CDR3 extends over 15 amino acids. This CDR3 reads CASSPDRLSSYEQYF. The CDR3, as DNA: TGTGCCAGCAGCCCAGACAGGCTCAGCTCCTACGAGCAGTACTTC.

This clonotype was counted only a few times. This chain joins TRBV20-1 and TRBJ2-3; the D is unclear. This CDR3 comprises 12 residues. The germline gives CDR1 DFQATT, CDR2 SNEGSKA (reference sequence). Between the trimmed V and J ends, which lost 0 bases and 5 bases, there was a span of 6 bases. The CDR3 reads CSARDGEDTQYF. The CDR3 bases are TGCAGTGCTAGAGATGGAGAAGATACGCAGTATTTT.

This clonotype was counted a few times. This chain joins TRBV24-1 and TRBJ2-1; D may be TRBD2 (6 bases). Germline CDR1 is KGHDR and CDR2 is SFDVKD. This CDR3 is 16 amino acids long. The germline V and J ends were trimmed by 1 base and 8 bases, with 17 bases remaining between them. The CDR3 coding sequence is TGTGCCACCAGTGATTTACGACTAGAACGGCCGTATGAGCAGTTCTTC. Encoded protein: CATSDLRLERPYEQFF.